This T cell receptor beta chain derives from a study of blood T cell repertoires in COVID-19. About the research overall: From T cells, B-cell-depleted T cells, or PBMCs came the material, which was cDNA or gDNA.

The table came from immunoSEQ multiplex PCR; TCRdb's copy has only in-frame clones and leaves some out. The sample holds 45,000 to 70,000 clones; about four fifths are singletons and the top ten take 8.2%. The sequence was collected from an elderly woman with acute or convalescent COVID-19. The specimen was peripheral blood.

The CDR3 protein is CASNRDRAQPQHF. The CDR3, as DNA: TGTGCCAGCAACCGGGACAGGGCCCAGCCCCAGCATTTT. The V gene is TRBV12-3 or TRBV12-4, the J gene TRBJ1-5; 9 nucleotides align to TRBD1. Losses at the gene ends were 7 bases for V and 7 bases for J; bases not matched to a gene: 5. This CDR3 has 13 residues.